The 11 T cell receptor beta chains below were found in one sample sequenced in a study of blood T cells in healthy people across ages. Through a sample-barcoded 5' primer and a J-beta primer mix, a second PCR was run for about 6 to 11 cycles. A single record per CDR3 protein comes from TCRdb applying MiXCR to the 5' RACE reads. The sample lists 650,000 to 800,000 distinct CDR3 sequences; approximately 48% were seen once. Sequencing was done on a sample of blood. These TCRs come from a man between 60 and 75 years old in good health.

This clonotype occurred once. An end of the junction differs from the germline gene, which may be a read error. This chain links TRBV7-3 with TRBJ2-1; D possibly corresponds to TRBD1 (5 bases). Per germline, CDR1 SGHTA and CDR2 FQGTGA. The CDR3 has 13 residues. The DNA for the CDR3 is TGTGCCGGCAGCTTAACTGGACAAAATGAGCAGTTCTTC. The encoded protein is CAGSLTGQNEQFF.

This clonotype turned up a few times. J is TRBJ2-1 and V is TRBV24-1; 7 bases align to TRBD1. Losses at the gene ends were 5 bases for V and 3 bases for J; bases not matched to a gene: 6. This CDR3 has 15 residues. Germline V lookup: CDR1 KGHDR, CDR2 SFDVKD. CDR3 bases: TGTGCCACCAGTGCAGGGGGTGGATTCTACAATGAGCAGTTCTTC. Translation: CATSAGGGFYNEQFF.

This clonotype was seen a few times. The rearrangement joins TRBV5-6 to TRBJ1-4; 7 bases are a match to TRBD1. This CDR3 has 14 residues. V was clipped by 4 bases and J by 7 bases; unmatched bases: 7. The germline V gene has CDR1 SGHDT and CDR2 YYEEEE. CDR3 in amino acids: CASSRGGVGEKLFF. DNA of the CDR3: TGTGCCAGCAGCCGAGGGGGCGTTGGTGAAAAACTGTTTTTT.

This clonotype was observed a handful of times. DNA of the CDR3: TGTGCCAGCTCACCTAGGACTAGCGGGATCTCGAATGAGCAGTTCTTC. Translation: CASSPRTSGISNEQFF. V is TRBV18 and J is TRBJ2-1; 12 bases are a match to TRBD2. The CDR3 covers 16 residues. Per the germline V gene, CDR1 is KGHSH and CDR2 is LQKENI. The junction had 7 bases not matched to a gene; V was cut back by 3 bases and J by 7 bases.

The chain links TRBV27 to TRBJ2-2, with D possibly being TRBD1 (6 bases). CDR1 is MNHEY, CDR2 SMNVEV, per germline (reference sequence). Trimming took off 7 bases at V and 8 bases at J, with 17 bases between the two ends. CDR3 size: 14 residues. The DNA for the CDR3 is TGTGCCAGCACCCTACAACCAGGGGTAGGGGAGCTGTTTTTT. Residues: CASTLQPGVGELFF.

The V call is TRBV20-1, the J call TRBJ2-7, with D hard to call. The CDR3 is made up of 15 amino acids. With 0 bases removed from V and 2 bases from J, the gap between germline ends came to 14 bases. Looked up from germline, CDR1 is DFQATT and CDR2 is SNEGSKA (reference sequence). CDR3 DNA: TGCAGTGCTAGAGATCTTAAAGGGTCCCCCTACGAGCAGTACTTC. This translates into CSARDLKGSPYEQYF.

This chain joins TRBV2 and TRBJ2-1; 7 bases are a match to TRBD2. The CDR3 length is 15 residues. With V trimmed by 3 bases and J by 4 bases, 6 bases remained unmatched. The germline V gene encodes CDR1 SNHLY and CDR2 FYNNEI. The CDR3 reads CASSERSSGYNEQFF. For the CDR3, the DNA is TGTGCCAGCAGTGAGAGGTCTAGCGGATACAATGAGCAGTTCTTC.

The sample holds a few counts of this clonotype. The rearrangement uses TRBV27 and TRBJ2-7, with TRBD1 matching over 10 bases. CDR3 length equals 16 residues. The J segment lost 2 bases and the V segment lost 6 bases, leaving 10 bases of the junction unmatched. Germline loops: CDR1 MNHEY, CDR2 SMNVEV (reference sequence). CDR3 loop: CASRPLDRGRTYEQYF. The CDR3 DNA reads as TGTGCCAGCAGACCCCTCGACAGGGGGCGAACCTACGAGCAGTACTTC.

The CDR3 region is CASSLRRQVNNEQFF. In DNA form, the CDR3 reads TGTGCCAGCAGTTTAAGGCGACAGGTTAACAATGAGCAGTTCTTC. The chain recombines TRBV12-3 or TRBV12-4 with TRBJ2-1; possible D gene TRBD1, 6 bases. The CDR3 runs 15 residues. The V end lost 2 bases, the J end lost 5 bases, and 13 bases lay between the germline ends.

Remarks on this clonotype: The germline gene is not matched at one end of the junction; a read error may be the cause. V usage is TRBV28 and J usage is TRBJ1-2, with no clear D. Per germline, CDR1 MDHEN and CDR2 SYDVKM. CDR3 length equals 13 residues. The CDR3 sequence is CASGRVLDYSYTF. Here the CDR3 DNA reads TGTGCCAGCGGCCGGGTTTTAGACTATAGCTACACCTTC.

As for this clonotype: The junction and the germline gene differ at one end; a read error may be behind it. This chain links TRBV5-1 with TRBJ2-3; D is unclear. Germline lookup yields CDR1 SGHRS and CDR2 YFSETQ. The CDR3 is 12 residues long. As DNA, the CDR3 is TGCGCCAGCAGCTTGGAACGCGATACGCGGTATTTT. Residues: CASSLERDTRYF.